These 31 T cell receptor beta chains were all obtained from the same sample, sequenced in a study of neurological immune-mediated disorders. Time point denoted: technical triplicate 3. TCRdb re-called the 5' RACE reads with MiXCR, one entry per CDR3 protein. The repertoire holds 25,000 to 35,000 distinct CDR3 sequences, with approximately 15% as singletons. Sequences were obtained from CD4+ T cells from blood. The origin of the receptors is a female donor with HTLV-1-associated myelopathy (HAM/TSP).

This clonotype was recorded many times. The chain has TRBV15 and TRBJ1-6; D is uncertain. This CDR3 has 14 residues. CDR1 is LNHNV, CDR2 YYDKDF, per germline (reference sequence). Trimming took 5 bases from V and 9 from J, leaving 14 bases between them. CDR3 in DNA: TGTGCCACCAGCTCGACCCGGACTAGTTCACCCCTCCACTTT. Translated: CATSSTRTSSPLHF.

Many counts were recorded for this clonotype. This chain links TRBV12-3 or TRBV12-4 with TRBJ2-7; 7 nucleotides line up with TRBD2. V lost 6 bases and J lost 4; bases outside the gene matches: 12. The CDR3 sequence is 15 residues long. The CDR3 region has the DNA TGTGCCAGCAGCCACCCCCTCGGGAGGCGGTACGAGCAGTACTTC. Translating gives CASSHPLGRRYEQYF.

This clonotype has a count of ten or more. The chain uses TRBV20-1 and TRBJ2-7; unclear D gene. The CDR3 extends over 14 amino acids. V was pared by 1 base and J by 2 bases, with 12 bases between. Germline V gene data show CDR1 as DFQATT and CDR2 as SNEGSKA (reference sequence). The CDR3: CSARAWANTYEQYF. The CDR3 DNA reads as TGCAGTGCTAGAGCATGGGCCAACACCTACGAGCAGTACTTC.

There are many counts of this clonotype. The chain couples TRBV7-2 to TRBJ2-5; 14 nucleotides align to TRBD2. V dropped 5 bases and J dropped 4; count of bases not matched to a gene: 3. The CDR3 totals 15 residues. Germline lookup yields CDR1 SGHTA and CDR2 FQGNSA. In DNA, the CDR3 is TGTGCCAGCAGCATGGGACTAGCGGGGGTAGAGACCCAGTACTTC. Translated, it gives CASSMGLAGVETQYF.

Points on this clonotype: One end of the junction varies from germline; a read error may be responsible. The chain carries TRBV7-3 and TRBJ2-1; 7 bases map to TRBD2. Germline CDR1 SGHTA, CDR2 FQGTGA. CDR3 length: 14 residues. The CDR3 protein is CANSLGTIPAEQFF. The CDR3 DNA sequence: TGTGCCAACAGCCTAGGGACTATCCCCGCTGAGCAGTTCTTC. The whole variable domain, remainder taken from reference TRBV7-3 and TRBJ2-1, is GAGVSQTPSNKVTEKGKYVELRCDPISGHTALYWYRQSLGQGPEFLIYFQGTGAADDSGLPNDRFFAVRPEGSVSTLKIQRTERGDSAVYLCANSLGTIPAEQFFGPGTRLTVL.

This clonotype was seen at least ten times. This sequence joins TRBV11-2 and TRBJ2-1; TRBD2 aligns across 8 bases. This CDR3 region has 15 residues. Unmatched junction bases numbered 4, after V lost 2 bases and J lost 4 bases. Germline assignment: CDR1 SGHAT and CDR2 FQNNGV. CDR3 region: CASSLTSGDYNEQFF. In DNA, the CDR3 is TGTGCCAGCAGCTTAACTAGCGGAGATTACAATGAGCAGTTCTTC.

Many counts were recorded for this clonotype. V gene TRBV13 combines with J gene TRBJ2-3; 10 bases fit TRBD2. This CDR3 has 16 residues. CDR1 PRHDT and CDR2 FYEKMQ come from the germline V gene (reference sequence). With V trimmed by 5 bases and J by 2 bases, 7 bases remained unmatched. The CDR3 reads CASSPRTSGYTDTQYF. CDR3 bases: TGTGCCAGCAGCCCACGGACTAGCGGCTACACAGATACGCAGTATTTT.

This clonotype was detected many times. The chain is built from TRBV5-1 and TRBJ2-1; D gene unclear. CDR3 length: 15 residues. Trimming stripped 0 bases from V and 6 bases from J, with 13 bases between. Germline lookup yields CDR1 SGHRS and CDR2 YFSETQ. CDR3 sequence: CASSLVGPSANEQFF. CDR3 coding DNA: TGCGCCAGCAGCTTGGTTGGTCCCTCGGCCAATGAGCAGTTCTTC.

This clonotype was detected ten times or more. The rearrangement joins TRBV12-3 or TRBV12-4 to TRBJ1-1, with no clear D. The ends were cut back, 1 base at V and 5 bases at J, with 14 bases in the middle. The CDR3 covers 15 residues. CDR3 sequence: CASSLELTGRTEAFF. CDR3 DNA sequence: TGTGCCAGCAGTTTAGAGCTGACGGGGAGGACTGAAGCTTTCTTT.

This clonotype occurred many times. This chain joins TRBV7-8 and TRBJ2-3, with D uncertain. CDR1 and CDR2 (germline): SGHVS, FQNEAQ. Trimming shortened V by 1 base and J by 2 bases, and 16 bases separated the two germline ends. The length of the CDR3 is 17 residues. As DNA, the CDR3 is TGTGCCAGCAGCTTAGTTCTGCGGCCCCTCCCCACAGATACGCAGTATTTT. Translated: CASSLVLRPLPTDTQYF.

This clonotype has a count of ten or more. The CDR3 is CASSQAPGLAVTGELFF. CDR3 DNA sequence: TGTGCCAGCAGCCAAGCGCCGGGACTAGCGGTTACCGGGGAGCTGTTTTTT. This sequence joins TRBV3-1 and TRBJ2-2, with TRBD2 matching over 11 bases. CDR1 and CDR2 from the germline V gene are LGHDT and YNNKEL (reference sequence). CDR3 length: 17 amino acids. After removal of 1 base from V and 5 bases from J, the junction contained 6 bases not matched to a gene.

This clonotype is judged medium-sized. The chain employs TRBV28 and TRBJ2-1; possible D gene TRBD1, 6 bases. Germline CDR1 MDHEN, CDR2 SYDVKM. The CDR3 runs 12 residues. DNA for the CDR3: TGTGGAACGGACAGATACTACAATGAGCAGTTCTTC. Residues: CGTDRYYNEQFF.

This clonotype showed up many times. The genes are TRBV12-3 or TRBV12-4 and TRBJ2-5; D might be TRBD1 (5 bases). The CDR3 is made up of 13 amino acids. The V end was cut by 2 bases, the J end by 5 bases, with 9 bases between. The CDR3, as DNA: TGTGCCAGCAGTTTAAAAGGGGTGGAGACCCAGTACTTC. Translation gives CASSLKGVETQYF.

There are many counts of this clonotype. This rearrangement joins TRBV5-1 to TRBJ2-5; no reliable D call. The CDR3 has 16 residues. V was clipped by 4 bases and J by 1 base, with 17 bases between them. The germline gives CDR1 SGHRS, CDR2 YFSETQ. The CDR3 region has the DNA TGCGCCAGCAGCCCCCTCCCCGATGCGCCCCAAGAGACCCAGTACTTC. Its translation: CASSPLPDAPQETQYF. Variable domain in full (rest from reference TRBV5-1 and TRBJ2-5): KAGVTQTPRYLIKTRGQQVTLSCSPISGHRSVSWYQQTPGQGLQFLFEYFSETQRNKGNFPGRFSGRQFSNSRSEMNVSTLELGDSALYLCASSPLPDAPQETQYFGPGTRLLVL.

Only a few counts were recorded for this clonotype. V is TRBV23-1 and J is TRBJ1-5; D ambiguous. TRBV23-1 is an ORF; its function is uncertain. The CDR3 is 14 amino acids. V lost 4 bases to trimming and J lost 5 bases, with 12 bases between them. CDR3 DNA: TGCGCCAGCAGTCCCCAAGTCAAGTATCAGCCCCAGCATTTT. Translating it yields CASSPQVKYQPQHF.

This clonotype is deemed medium-sized. This chain connects TRBV10-3 to TRBJ2-3; D not certain. Germline V gene data show CDR1 as ENHRY and CDR2 as SYGVKD. V lost 10 bases and J 1 base, leaving 15 bases between the germline ends. The CDR3 has 14 residues. In DNA, the CDR3 is TGTGCCACCAGATTACATCAAGGCACAGATACGCAGTATTTT. Protein product: CATRLHQGTDTQYF.

This clonotype was counted between two and nine times. The rearrangement links TRBV29-1 to TRBJ2-1, with D possibly being TRBD1 (5 bases). V was trimmed by 4 bases and J by 7 bases, leaving 14 bases between them. Germline values: CDR1 SQVTM, CDR2 ANQGSEA. The CDR3 contains 13 residues. The CDR3 nucleotides read TGCAGCGTTGTTGGCCAGGGCGGTAATGAGCAGTTCTTC. This codes for CSVVGQGGNEQFF.

This clonotype was found many times. The rearrangement links TRBV5-1 to TRBJ2-1; D is possibly TRBD2 (5 bases). CDR3 size: 15 residues. Germline CDR1 is SGHRS and CDR2 is YFSETQ. V shed 0 bases and J shed 1 base, with 8 bases lying between them. The CDR3 DNA follows: TGCGCCAGCAGCTTGGGGGAGTTGTCCTACAATGAGCAGTTCTTC. Its translation is CASSLGELSYNEQFF.

This clonotype was observed at least ten times. The chain is built from TRBV19 and TRBJ1-6, with unresolved D. CDR1 LNHDA and CDR2 SQIVND come from the germline V gene (reference sequence). This CDR3 has 15 residues. V was shortened by 5 bases and J by 6 bases, with 14 bases between the two germline ends. CDR3 DNA: TGTGCCAGTAGTGGCGGCTGGCCGGGTAATTCACCCCTCCACTTT. It encodes CASSGGWPGNSPLHF.

This clonotype has at least ten counts. The CDR3 loop reads CASSPKQGPRIYGYTF. The CDR3 DNA sequence: TGTGCCAGCAGTCCTAAACAGGGCCCCCGAATCTATGGCTACACCTTC. This chain joins TRBV12-3 or TRBV12-4 and TRBJ1-2; D might be TRBD1 (6 bases). V lost 5 bases, J lost 4 bases, and 20 bases lay in between. The CDR3 contains 16 residues.

The sample holds many counts of this clonotype. A read error may account for a junction end that differs from germline. J is TRBJ2-1 and V is TRBV7-7, with TRBD1 matching over 9 bases. CDR3 size: 15 residues. The germline gives CDR1 SSHAT, CDR2 FNYEAQ (reference sequence). The CDR3 here is CASSPGTGLHNEQFF. The DNA of the CDR3 is TGTGCTAGCAGTCCCGGGACAGGGCTCCACAATGAGCAGTTCTTC.

At least ten counts were recorded for this clonotype. DNA for the CDR3: TGTGCCAGCAGCTTAGGTCCCCCGACCTATGGCTACACCTTC. Translating it yields CASSLGPPTYGYTF. The V gene is TRBV7-6, the J gene TRBJ1-2; no clear D gene. The length of the CDR3 is 14 residues. V dropped 1 base and J dropped 4 bases, with 10 bases sitting between them. Germline V CDR1 and CDR2: SGHVS, FNYEAQ.

This clonotype was detected ten times or more. The gene calls are TRBV20-1 and TRBJ2-1, with D perhaps TRBD1 or TRBD2 (5 bases each). Germline V gene data show CDR1 as DFQATT and CDR2 as SNEGSKA (reference sequence). The CDR3 length is 16 residues. Deletions cut 4 bases from V and 0 bases from J, with 16 bases between. As DNA, the CDR3 is TGCAGTGCTAATCGGGGACCCAGAAGCTCCTACAATGAGCAGTTCTTC. It specifies CSANRGPRSSYNEQFF.

The chain carries TRBV12-3 or TRBV12-4 and TRBJ2-7; D remains unclear. The CDR3 sequence is 15 residues long. The ends were cut back, 5 bases at V and 0 bases at J, with 14 bases in the middle. The CDR3 protein is CASSPDPGSSYEQYF. The CDR3, as DNA: TGTGCCAGCAGTCCGGATCCCGGGTCCTCCTACGAGCAGTACTTC.

This clonotype was counted at least ten times. One junction end does not reproduce the germline sequence, and a read error may be involved. The chain has TRBV20-1 and TRBJ1-1, with D unresolved. Germline V gene sequence: CDR1 DFQATT, CDR2 SNEGSKA (reference sequence). The CDR3 loop spans 13 amino acids. CDR3 DNA: TGCAGTGCTGGAGACCCATCTTTAGGTGAAGCTTTCTTT. Its translation: CSAGDPSLGEAFF.

There are many counts of this clonotype. CDR3 region: CASRVAAFTDTQYF. CDR3 nucleotide sequence: TGTGCCAGCAGAGTAGCGGCCTTTACAGATACGCAGTATTTT. The V and J genes are TRBV6-1 and TRBJ2-3; tentative D call: TRBD2 (6 bases). CDR3 size: 14 residues. The V end lost 6 bases, the J end lost 3 bases, and 13 bases lay between the germline ends. CDR1 and CDR2 from the germline V gene are MNHNS and SASEGT.

Many counts were recorded for this clonotype. The V and J genes are TRBV24-1 and TRBJ1-5; 8 bases line up with TRBD1. Germline CDR1 reads KGHDR; CDR2 reads SFDVKD. The CDR3 runs to 16 residues. J was trimmed by 2 bases and V by 2 bases; bases with no gene match: 4. This CDR3 is CATSDSDRVGNQPQHF. The CDR3 nucleotides read TGTGCCACCAGTGATTCGGACAGGGTGGGCAATCAGCCCCAGCATTTT.

This clonotype was seen only a few times. The chain joins TRBV15 to TRBJ1-1; TRBD1 is a possible D gene (5 bases). Trimming removed 1 base from V and 8 bases from J, with 14 bases in between. Germline CDR1 and CDR2: LNHNV and YYDKDF (reference sequence). This CDR3 is built from 14 residues. The chain's CDR3 is CATSRAADSNEAFF. CDR3 DNA: TGTGCCACCAGCAGAGCGGCTGACAGCAACGAAGCTTTCTTT.

This clonotype was observed many times. The rearrangement uses TRBV20-1 and TRBJ2-7; D gene unclear. CDR1 and CDR2 (germline): DFQATT, SNEGSKA (reference sequence). The CDR3 extends over 11 amino acids. V was cut by 1 base and J by 6 bases, with 7 bases left in between. In DNA form, the CDR3 reads TGCAGTGCTAGAGTGTCTTCCGAGCAGTACTTC. Its protein is CSARVSSEQYF.

This clonotype was detected ten times or more. The J gene is TRBJ2-5, the V gene TRBV2; D not resolved. The germline V gene has CDR1 SNHLY and CDR2 FYNNEI. V lost 6 bases and J 2 bases, leaving 10 bases between the germline ends. CDR3 length equals 13 residues. The CDR3 loop reads CASRPSPQETQYF. For the CDR3, the DNA is TGTGCCAGCAGGCCCTCCCCGCAAGAGACCCAGTACTTC.

In its sample, this clonotype was seen many times. The chain has TRBV7-2 and TRBJ2-1; D uncertain. Looked up from germline, CDR1 is SGHTA and CDR2 is FQGNSA. The CDR3 consists of 14 residues. V lost 1 base and J 6 bases, leaving 10 bases between the germline ends. The CDR3 nucleotides read TGTGCCAGCAGCTTAGGTTTGATCGGCAATGAGCAGTTCTTC. It translates to CASSLGLIGNEQFF.